What follows describes a single T cell receptor beta chain. In the original workflow: Amplification of reference gene primers provided the estimated nucleated cell counts. Generated by immunoSEQ multiplex PCR, the TCRdb table keeps only in-frame clones and is missing some. That table supplies the V and J calls and clone size; D and trimming were determined from the DNA. The data contain roughly 100,000 clones, under 80% of them seen just once; the ten biggest clones take up around 20%. The V end lost 8 bases, the J end lost 0 bases, and 20 bases lay between the germline ends. The germline CDR1 and CDR2 sequences are WSHSY and SAAADI. The CDR3 length is 17 residues. This entry is derived from a study of blood T cell repertoires in COVID-19. Study background: Acute-phase and convalescent COVID-19 samples originated in the United States, Italy and Spain. Nucleic acid was either cDNA or gDNA, and it came from T cells, B-cell-depleted T cells, or PBMCs.

The chain uses TRBV10-2 and TRBJ1-3, with a weak D call TRBD1 (6 bases). This receptor was obtained from a man in his 70s with active or convalescent COVID-19. Sequenced material: peripheral blood. The CDR3 is CASPVWGPFHSGNTIYF. The DNA of the CDR3 is TGCGCCAGCCCAGTCTGGGGGCCCTTCCACTCTGGAAACACCATATATTTT.